This paragraph reports one TCR beta chain. Antigen unknown. The sample comes from a study of cytomegalovirus exposure and HLA in healthy donors. Every donor was a healthy person donating bone marrow. A multiplex PCR was run with 60 Vbeta primers and 13 Jbeta primers. Sequenced by immunoSEQ multiplex PCR; TCRdb stores in-frame clones only, minus some. The sample lists some 71,000 clones; 60% to 85% were seen once. Notes on the study in general: The study designated roughly 150 TCR beta chains cytomegalovirus-associated. Sequence variants that were highly shared formed a cluster that was likely a sequencing artifact. Usually a TCR sequence was rare, but some public TCRs were found in many donors.

The germline CDR1 and CDR2 sequences are MGHRA and YSYEKL. CDR3 length: 16 residues. V was cut by 0 bases and J by 0 bases, with 9 bases left in between. Sequenced sample: PBMCs. The V gene is TRBV4-1, the J gene TRBJ2-4; D call uncertain. This clonotype was obtained from a man between 18 and 29 years old in good health and CMV-seronegative. The CDR3 region has the DNA TGCGCCAGCAGCCAAGAGGGCATCCTAGCCAAAAACATTCAGTACTTC. Protein sequence: CASSQEGILAKNIQYF.